These 20 T cell receptor beta chains were sequenced from one sample in a study of T-cell reconstitution after alpha-beta-depleted transplantation in children. During its preparation, the TCRbeta library received unique molecular identifiers. TCRdb re-analysed the PCR reads in MiXCR, keeping a single row per CDR3 protein. The data hold approximately 590,000 distinct CDR3 sequences, with over 9.5% observed a single time. Here the sequenced sample was PBMCs from the stem cell graft donor, taken from the stem cell graft. Receptor source: a human donor who donated a stem cell graft to a child with acute myeloid leukemia.

The V gene is TRBV23-1, the J gene TRBJ2-7, with D perhaps matching TRBD2 (7 bases). TRBV23-1 falls under the ORF class, with uncertain function. The CDR3 runs 17 residues. V shed 0 bases and J shed 0 bases, with 15 bases lying between them. For the CDR3, the DNA is TGCGCCAGCAGTCAATCAGCGGAGCGGGACAACTCCTACGAGCAGTACTTC. Its translation is CASSQSAERDNSYEQYF.

This clonotype was counted a few times. This sequence joins TRBV15 and TRBJ2-5, with 9 bases matching TRBD2. Germline lookup yields CDR1 LNHNV and CDR2 YYDKDF (reference sequence). V shed 8 bases and J 5 bases; nucleotides not matched to a gene: 9. This CDR3 has 14 residues. The CDR3 protein is CATGSGSSMETQYF. The CDR3 region has the DNA TGTGCCACCGGTAGCGGGAGTTCAATGGAGACCCAGTACTTC. The full variable domain, rest sourced from reference TRBV15 and TRBJ2-5, is DAMVIQNPRYQVTQFGKPVTLSCSQTLNHNVMYWYQQKSSQAPKLLFHYYDKDFNNEADTPDNFQSRRPNTSFCFLDIRSPGLGDTAMYLCATGSGSSMETQYFGPGTRLLVL.

There are a few counts of this clonotype. The CDR3 DNA reads TGTGCCAGCAGGGCTGGATTAAACACTGAAGCTTTCTTT. The encoded protein is CASRAGLNTEAFF. The chain links TRBV12-3 or TRBV12-4 to TRBJ1-1; no firm D call. Trimming took off 6 bases at V and 2 bases at J, with 10 bases between the two ends. The CDR3 contains 13 residues.

At least ten counts were recorded for this clonotype. This chain uses TRBV15 with TRBJ1-5; D gene unclear. CDR3 length: 14 amino acids. Per the germline V gene, CDR1 is LNHNV and CDR2 is YYDKDF (reference sequence). Trimming removed 7 bases from V and 0 bases from J, with 10 bases in between. CDR3 sequence (DNA): TGTGCCACCATGCAAGGAGATAGCAATCAGCCCCAGCATTTT. It encodes CATMQGDSNQPQHF.

The rearrangement joins TRBV27 to TRBJ1-1, with 9 bases identical to TRBD1. V gave up 7 bases and J gave up 3 bases; unmatched junction bases: 9. Per germline, CDR1 MNHEY and CDR2 SMNVEV (reference sequence). The CDR3 contains 15 residues. The CDR3 nucleotides read TGTGCCAGCACCCCCGACAGGGGGAAGGACACTGAAGCTTTCTTT. This codes for CASTPDRGKDTEAFF.

This clonotype has a count of ten or more. This sequence joins TRBV5-5 and TRBJ1-5; no definite D call. Germline loops: CDR1 SGHKS, CDR2 YYEKEE (reference sequence). The CDR3 runs 14 residues. With 4 bases removed from V and 7 bases from J, the gap between germline ends came to 15 bases. The CDR3 here is CASSPTPEGQPQHF. The CDR3 DNA is TGTGCCAGCAGCCCAACGCCGGAAGGACAGCCCCAGCATTTT.

In its sample, this clonotype is medium-sized. The chain uses TRBV28 and TRBJ2-3; 7 bases align to TRBD2. Germline V CDR1 and CDR2: MDHEN, SYDVKM. The CDR3 covers 14 residues. V was clipped by 3 bases and J by 7 bases; unmatched bases: 7. The CDR3 DNA sequence: TGTGCCAGCAGTTTTGTGGCGGGGGAATATACGCAGTATTTT. Translated: CASSFVAGEYTQYF.

This clonotype was observed many times. V and J are TRBV7-2 and TRBJ2-7; tentatively, D is TRBD2 (6 bases). CDR1 and CDR2 from the germline V gene are SGHTA and FQGNSA. The germline V and J ends were trimmed by 4 bases and 3 bases, with 16 bases remaining between them. The CDR3 is 15 amino acids. Written as DNA, the CDR3 is TGTGCCAGCAGCTCTGCCGGGACTTTAATCTACGAGCAGTACTTC. Translated, it gives CASSSAGTLIYEQYF.

This clonotype was counted ten times or more. V gene TRBV5-1 combines with J gene TRBJ2-1, with TRBD2 matching 8 bases. V dropped 3 bases and J dropped 3; count of bases not matched to a gene: 2. There are 14 residues in the CDR3. Germline values: CDR1 SGHRS, CDR2 YFSETQ. The CDR3 is CASSSGTSYNEQFF. As DNA, the CDR3 is TGCGCCAGCAGCTCCGGGACTAGCTACAATGAGCAGTTCTTC. The full variable domain, in which reference TRBV5-1 and TRBJ2-1 provide the parts outside the CDR3, is KAGVTQTPRYLIKTRGQQVTLSCSPISGHRSVSWYQQTPGQGLQFLFEYFSETQRNKGNFPGRFSGRQFSNSRSEMNVSTLELGDSALYLCASSSGTSYNEQFFGPGTRLTVL.

The chain carries TRBV5-1 and TRBJ2-3; D remains unclear. There are 13 residues in the CDR3. Trimming took off 0 bases at V and 5 bases at J, with 7 bases between the two ends. CDR1 is SGHRS and CDR2 is YFSETQ in the germline V gene. The CDR3 nucleotides are TGCGCCAGCAGCTTGGATTTGCTAGATACGCAGTATTTT. Translated, it gives CASSLDLLDTQYF.

The chain couples TRBV7-3 to TRBJ2-5, with D perhaps given as TRBD1 or TRBD2 (5 bases each). The V and J ends lost 5 bases and 0 bases respectively, with 7 bases between them. Germline CDR1 reads SGHTA; CDR2 reads FQGTGA. The CDR3 covers 13 residues. The CDR3 loop is CASSQGHQETQYF. CDR3 DNA: TGTGCCAGCAGCCAGGGACACCAAGAGACCCAGTACTTC.

This clonotype came up many times. This chain links TRBV28 with TRBJ2-7; D ambiguous. From germline, CDR1 is MDHEN and CDR2 SYDVKM. CDR3 length equals 14 residues. V lost 6 bases and J 1 base, leaving 13 bases between the germline ends. In nucleotides, the CDR3 is TGTGCCAGCAGGGGAAGTCTAGAGTCCTACGAGCAGTACTTC. It translates to CASRGSLESYEQYF. Supplemented by reference TRBV28 and TRBJ2-7, the full variable domain reads DVKVTQSSRYLVKRTGEKVFLECVQDMDHENMFWYRQDPGLGLRLIYFSYDVKMKEKGDIPEGYSVSREKKERFSLILESASTNQTSMYLCASRGSLESYEQYFGPGTRLTVT.

This clonotype was counted many times. The chain combines TRBV5-1 with TRBJ2-1, with D unresolved. The CDR3 has 14 amino acids. V was cut by 0 bases and J by 2 bases, with 6 bases left in between. Germline V gene data show CDR1 as SGHRS and CDR2 as YFSETQ. DNA for the CDR3: TGCGCCAGCAGCTTGGAGGCTGCCTACAATGAGCAGTTCTTC. Translating gives CASSLEAAYNEQFF.

There are many counts of this clonotype. The V gene is TRBV4-1, the J gene TRBJ2-1; D unresolved. The germline V gene encodes CDR1 MGHRA and CDR2 YSYEKL. V was shortened by 5 bases and J by 6 bases, with 14 bases between the two germline ends. The CDR3 spans 14 residues. This chain's CDR3 is CASSASVESNEQFF. DNA of the CDR3: TGCGCCAGCAGCGCAAGCGTCGAGAGCAATGAGCAGTTCTTC.

This clonotype has a count of ten or more. The rearrangement links TRBV18 to TRBJ2-4; tentative D call: TRBD2 (6 bases). CDR1 and CDR2 (germline): KGHSH, LQKENI. Trimming took off 0 bases at V and 5 bases at J, with 11 bases between the two ends. The CDR3 has 15 amino acids. CDR3 protein: CASSPPGLRENIQYF. CDR3 sequence (DNA): TGTGCCAGCTCACCACCGGGACTTAGAGAAAACATTCAGTACTTC.

The genes are TRBV3-1 and TRBJ2-7; 12 bases agree with TRBD2. V lost 6 bases, J lost 3 bases, and 6 bases stayed unmatched. Germline values: CDR1 LGHDT, CDR2 YNNKEL (reference sequence). This CDR3 has 15 residues. The CDR3 DNA follows: TGTGCCAGCAGGGGGGGACTAGCGGGCCTCTACGAGCAGTACTTC. Translated, it gives CASRGGLAGLYEQYF.

This clonotype showed up just a few times. An end of the junction does not agree with germline; a read error may underlie this. The chain combines TRBV20-1 with TRBJ2-7, with a possible D match to TRBD1 (5 bases). This CDR3 comprises 15 residues. CDR1 DFQATT and CDR2 SNEGSKA come from the germline V gene (reference sequence). The CDR3 region is CCARDLSGRTYEQYF. The CDR3 nucleotides are TGCTGTGCTAGAGATCTCTCAGGGCGGACCTACGAGCAGTACTTC.

This clonotype was picked up a small number of times. The V gene is TRBV10-3, the J gene TRBJ1-1; 7 nucleotides align to TRBD1. V gave up 10 bases and J gave up 0 bases; unmatched junction bases: 5. Germline CDR1 is ENHRY and CDR2 is SYGVKD. CDR3 length: 13 amino acids. The CDR3 DNA reads TGTGCCACCGGACAGGCGATGAACACTGAAGCTTTCTTT. It codes for CATGQAMNTEAFF.

The chain uses TRBV14 and TRBJ1-2; D ambiguous. The CDR3 is 15 residues long. The germline gives CDR1 SGHDN, CDR2 FVKESK. The germline V and J ends were trimmed by 1 base and 4 bases, with 13 bases remaining between them. The CDR3 region is CASSQAIGESYGYTF. CDR3 in DNA: TGTGCCAGCAGCCAAGCAATCGGGGAAAGCTATGGCTACACCTTC.

This chain links TRBV6-1 with TRBJ2-7; D might be TRBD2 (7 bases). Germline CDR1 reads MNHNS; CDR2 reads SASEGT. The V gene lost 6 bases and the J gene lost 6 bases, with 15 bases spanning the gap. The CDR3 contains 13 residues. The CDR3 protein is CASSAKGGSEQYF. CDR3 DNA: TGTGCCAGCAGCGCCAAGGGGGGGTCCGAGCAGTACTTC.